Below, 28 T cell receptor beta chains from the same sample are listed, as sequenced in a study of blood T cell repertoires in COVID-19. Sequenced by immunoSEQ multiplex PCR; TCRdb stores in-frame clones only, minus some. The table lists around 72,000 clones, approximately 90% of them singletons. The sequencing input was peripheral blood. These receptors all stem from a man between 70 and 80 years old with active or convalescent COVID-19.

This chain links TRBV9 with TRBJ2-7, with TRBD2 matching over 7 bases. The CDR3 has 16 residues. Germline assignment: CDR1 SGDLS and CDR2 YYNGEE. V dropped 3 bases and J dropped 5; count of bases not matched to a gene: 14. The CDR3 region is CASSGGSGKNTDEQYF. The CDR3 DNA follows: TGTGCCAGCAGCGGGGGGAGCGGGAAGAATACCGACGAGCAGTACTTC.

This chain links TRBV11-2 with TRBJ1-2; maybe TRBD1 (6 bases). Germline CDR1 reads SGHAT; CDR2 reads FQNNGV. Trimming cost V 1 base and J 0 bases, with 15 bases left between them. CDR3 size: 17 residues. The CDR3 DNA reads TGTGCCAGCAGCTTAGCTTCAGGGGCTAGATCTAACTATGGCTACACCTTC. Amino acid sequence: CASSLASGARSNYGYTF.

The chain employs TRBV30 and TRBJ2-5, with D perhaps TRBD2 (5 bases). CDR3 length: 13 residues. The germline V gene has CDR1 GTSNPN and CDR2 SVGIG (reference sequence). V was pared by 0 bases and J by 5 bases, with 10 bases between. CDR3 loop: CAWSVGVYETQYF. The CDR3 region has the DNA TGTGCCTGGAGTGTCGGGGTTTACGAGACCCAGTACTTC.

The CDR3 DNA reads as TGTGCCAGTAGTATTACCGGGGACAGGTGGAACACTGAAGCTTTCTTT. Its translation: CASSITGDRWNTEAFF. This chain connects TRBV19 to TRBJ1-1; 8 nucleotides match TRBD1. The CDR3 consists of 16 residues. Germline loops: CDR1 LNHDA, CDR2 SQIVND (reference sequence). V shed 3 bases, J shed 1 base, and the junction held 7 bases outside the gene matches.

This chain connects TRBV28 to TRBJ1-1, with D unclear. There are 16 residues in the CDR3. Trimming removed 3 bases from V and 4 bases from J, with 18 bases in between. CDR1 is MDHEN and CDR2 is SYDVKM in the germline V gene. This CDR3 is CASSLAGMSRSTEAFF. DNA of the CDR3: TGTGCCAGCAGTTTGGCCGGGATGAGTCGGAGCACTGAAGCTTTCTTT.

The rearrangement joins TRBV28 to TRBJ1-5, with 7 bases fitting TRBD1. Unmatched junction bases numbered 10, after V lost 5 bases and J lost 6 bases. Germline loops: CDR1 MDHEN, CDR2 SYDVKM. The length of the CDR3 is 15 residues. CDR3 bases: TGTGCCAGCAGTGGGGACAGTCGGGTCGGTCAGCCCCAGCATTTT. Protein: CASSGDSRVGQPQHF.

This clone was seen just once. The CDR3 here is CATSRDPRGRMGDEQFF. The DNA for the CDR3 is TGTGCCACCAGCAGAGATCCTCGCGGGAGAATGGGGGATGAGCAGTTCTTC. The chain links TRBV15 to TRBJ2-1, with 7 bases fitting TRBD2. J was trimmed by 8 bases and V by 0 bases; bases with no gene match: 13. Per germline, CDR1 LNHNV and CDR2 YYDKDF (reference sequence). The CDR3 length is 17 residues.

This clone came up once. The rearrangement uses TRBV9 and TRBJ2-1; possibly TRBD2 for D (6 bases). The CDR3 is made up of 16 amino acids. Trimming stripped 0 bases from V and 0 bases from J, with 10 bases between. Germline assignment: CDR1 SGDLS and CDR2 YYNGEE. As DNA, the CDR3 is TGTGCCAGCAGCGTAGTGGACGGGAGCTCCTACAATGAGCAGTTCTTC. Protein: CASSVVDGSSYNEQFF.

The CDR3 is CASSAYGKSSYNEQFF. The CDR3 DNA reads as TGTGCCAGTAGTGCGTACGGTAAGAGCTCCTACAATGAGCAGTTCTTC. The rearrangement links TRBV19 to TRBJ2-1; D is ambiguous. The V end lost 5 bases, the J end lost 0 bases, and 14 bases lay between the germline ends. Germline CDR1 is LNHDA and CDR2 is SQIVND (reference sequence). This CDR3 has 16 amino acids.

The chain uses TRBV25-1 and TRBJ1-2; TRBD1 matches at 10 bases. Per the germline V gene, CDR1 is MGHDK and CDR2 is SYGVNS. This CDR3 spans 14 amino acids. Germline trimming cut 3 bases from V and 2 bases from J; bases unmatched to any gene: 0. The CDR3 DNA sequence: TGTGCCAGCAGTGAGGGACAGGGGAACTATGGCTACACCTTC. Its protein is CASSEGQGNYGYTF.

This chain joins TRBV6-2 or TRBV6-3 and TRBJ1-6, with TRBD1 matching over 10 bases. The CDR3 sequence is 15 residues long. Germline V lookup: CDR1 MNHEY, CDR2 SVGEGT. After removal of 1 base from V and 10 bases from J, the junction contained 4 bases not matched to a gene. The CDR3 reads CASSYFGTGVSPLHF. Written as DNA, the CDR3 is TGTGCCAGCAGTTACTTCGGGACAGGGGTATCACCCCTCCACTTT.

The chain combines TRBV23-1 with TRBJ1-3; TRBD1 agrees at 9 bases. TRBV23-1 is assigned to the ORF class and has an uncertain function. V shed 2 bases and J 0 bases; nucleotides not matched to a gene: 5. This CDR3 is 17 amino acids long. The CDR3 reads CASSQTGQGSSGNTIYF. DNA for the CDR3: TGCGCCAGCAGTCAAACGGGACAGGGAAGCTCTGGAAACACCATATATTTT.

This chain joins TRBV28 and TRBJ2-1; D is uncertain. This CDR3 region has 16 residues. V lost 7 bases and J 2 bases, leaving 18 bases between the germline ends. CDR1 and CDR2 (germline): MDHEN, SYDVKM. CDR3 sequence reads: CASTTAASTPYNEQFF. The CDR3 coding sequence is TGTGCCAGCACCACGGCGGCATCGACGCCCTACAATGAGCAGTTCTTC.

A single count supports this clone. V gene TRBV3-1 (or the pseudogene TRBV3-2) combines with J gene TRBJ2-7, with TRBD2 as a possible D gene (8 bases). The germline V gene encodes CDR1 LGHDT and CDR2 YNNKEL (reference sequence). V was pared by 4 bases and J by 6 bases, with 22 bases between. The CDR3 loop spans 16 amino acids. CDR3 DNA: TGTGCCAGCAGCCCATGGCTCCCGGGAGGGGGCGTCGAGCAGTACTTC. Translated, it gives CASSPWLPGGGVEQYF.

This chain joins TRBV3-1 (or the pseudogene TRBV3-2) and TRBJ2-1; TRBD2 agrees at 14 bases. After removal of 4 bases from V and 9 bases from J, the junction contained 8 bases not matched to a gene. Germline values: CDR1 LGHDT, CDR2 YNNKEL (reference sequence). CDR3 size: 16 residues. This CDR3 reads CASSLTGTSGRFEQFF. Here the CDR3 DNA reads TGTGCCAGCAGCCTAACCGGGACTAGCGGGAGATTTGAGCAGTTCTTC.

The chain uses TRBV20-1 and TRBJ2-7; possible D gene TRBD2, 5 bases. The CDR3 totals 13 residues. V was clipped by 3 bases and J by 0 bases, with 9 bases between them. Germline CDR1 reads DFQATT; CDR2 reads SNEGSKA (reference sequence). CDR3 in amino acids: CSASAGISYEQYF. As DNA, the CDR3 is TGCAGTGCTAGTGCCGGGATCTCCTACGAGCAGTACTTC.

The chain combines TRBV6-5 with TRBJ2-7, with D unresolved. V was trimmed by 2 bases and J by 1 base, leaving 9 bases between them. The CDR3 has 14 amino acids. CDR1 and CDR2 from the germline V gene are MNHEY and SVGAGI. CDR3 loop: CASSYGQVSYEQYF. The DNA of the CDR3 is TGTGCCAGCAGTTACGGGCAGGTATCCTACGAGCAGTACTTC.

This rearrangement joins TRBV10-3 to TRBJ2-1; D is possibly TRBD1 (6 bases). Trimming took 8 bases from V and 0 from J, leaving 11 bases between them. Germline V gene data show CDR1 as ENHRY and CDR2 as SYGVKD. This CDR3 spans 14 amino acids. In DNA form, the CDR3 reads TGTGCCATCGGGGGCCAACCCTCCTACAATGAGCAGTTCTTC. It encodes CAIGGQPSYNEQFF.

This clone was observed a handful of times. This sequence joins TRBV11-3 and TRBJ2-1; no clear D gene. CDR1 SGHNT and CDR2 YENEEA come from the germline V gene. V gave up 5 bases and J gave up 5 bases, with 13 bases separating them. There are 14 residues in the CDR3. The CDR3 reads CASSLRYGNNEQFF. In DNA form, the CDR3 reads TGTGCCAGCAGCCTCAGGTACGGCAACAATGAGCAGTTCTTC.

The rearrangement links TRBV18 to TRBJ2-7; 10 nucleotides line up with TRBD1. Germline lookup yields CDR1 KGHSH and CDR2 LQKENI. Germline trimming cut 6 bases from V and 1 base from J; bases unmatched to any gene: 6. The CDR3 totals 15 residues. The CDR3 spells CASSEGQGLSYEQYF. The CDR3 DNA reads TGTGCCAGCTCGGAGGGACAGGGGCTATCCTACGAGCAGTACTTC.

V is TRBV5-5 and J is TRBJ2-7; 9 nucleotides align to TRBD1. The CDR3 has 15 amino acids. Germline V gives CDR1 SGHKS, CDR2 YYEKEE (reference sequence). Trimming removed 0 bases from V and 3 bases from J; junction bases left unmatched: 4. The CDR3 here is CASSLAGTGNYEQYF. CDR3 nucleotides: TGTGCCAGCAGCTTGGCTGGGACAGGGAACTACGAGCAGTACTTC.

The chain uses TRBV9 and TRBJ2-7; a possible D gene is TRBD2 (5 bases). The CDR3 contains 13 residues. Trimming pared 4 bases from V and 2 bases from J, leaving 10 bases between. Germline V CDR1 and CDR2: SGDLS, YYNGEE. CDR3 in amino acids: CASSTWEPYEQYF. CDR3 DNA sequence: TGTGCCAGCAGCACATGGGAGCCCTACGAGCAGTACTTC.

The rearrangement uses TRBV18 and TRBJ2-1, with TRBD1 as a possible D gene (6 bases). CDR1 is KGHSH, CDR2 LQKENI, per germline. The V end was cut by 5 bases, the J end by 7 bases, with 18 bases between. The CDR3 is 15 residues long. The CDR3 DNA follows: TGTGCCAGCTCATCTCAAGGGGACGGACAGAATGAGCAGTTCTTC. Translated: CASSSQGDGQNEQFF.

This sequence joins TRBV30 and TRBJ1-1; 7 bases line up with TRBD1. V shed 4 bases, J shed 7 bases, and the junction held 3 bases outside the gene matches. Germline V gives CDR1 GTSNPN, CDR2 SVGIG (reference sequence). The CDR3 has 11 residues. CDR3 protein: CAWNTGVEAFF. The CDR3 DNA follows: TGTGCCTGGAACACAGGGGTTGAAGCTTTCTTT.

The chain uses TRBV3-1 (or the pseudogene TRBV3-2) and TRBJ2-5; the D gene is possibly TRBD1 (6 bases). Germline loops: CDR1 LGHDT, CDR2 YNNKEL (reference sequence). The CDR3 extends over 14 amino acids. Trimming took 1 base from V and 2 from J, leaving 8 bases between them. CDR3 amino acids: CASSQVTGQETQYF. As DNA, the CDR3 is TGTGCCAGCAGCCAAGTTACAGGGCAAGAGACCCAGTACTTC.

Here the CDR3 DNA reads TGTGCCAGTAGTATTAACAGTTGGATCCAAGAGACCCAGTACTTC. Translating gives CASSINSWIQETQYF. The chain combines TRBV19 with TRBJ2-5; D is unclear. CDR1 and CDR2 (germline): LNHDA, SQIVND (reference sequence). The CDR3 contains 15 residues. V dropped 3 bases and J dropped 1 base, with 12 bases sitting between them. Drawing the rest from reference TRBV19 and TRBJ2-5, the complete variable domain is DGGITQSPKYLFRKEGQNVTLSCEQNLNHDAMYWYRQDPGQGLRLIYYSQIVNDFQKGDIAEGYSVSREKKESFPLTVTSAQKNPTAFYLCASSINSWIQETQYFGPGTRLLVL.

This clone was found a few times. The chain's CDR3 is CASSVGGSGSGDEQFF. DNA for the CDR3: TGTGCCAGCAGCGTAGGGGGTAGCGGGAGTGGGGATGAGCAGTTCTTC. The V gene is TRBV9, the J gene TRBJ2-1; 9 bases match TRBD2. From germline, CDR1 is SGDLS and CDR2 YYNGEE. With V trimmed by 0 bases and J by 8 bases, 9 bases remained unmatched. This CDR3 region has 16 residues.

In the case of this clone: One end of the junction is discordant with germline, which a read error may explain. This chain links TRBV7-9 with TRBJ1-1; D is perhaps TRBD1 (6 bases). This CDR3 contains 13 residues. Germline CDR1 reads SEHNR; CDR2 reads FQNEAQ (reference sequence). The CDR3: CASTLTGITEAFF. Here the CDR3 DNA reads TGTGCCAGCACCTTAACAGGGATCACTGAAGCTTTCTTT.